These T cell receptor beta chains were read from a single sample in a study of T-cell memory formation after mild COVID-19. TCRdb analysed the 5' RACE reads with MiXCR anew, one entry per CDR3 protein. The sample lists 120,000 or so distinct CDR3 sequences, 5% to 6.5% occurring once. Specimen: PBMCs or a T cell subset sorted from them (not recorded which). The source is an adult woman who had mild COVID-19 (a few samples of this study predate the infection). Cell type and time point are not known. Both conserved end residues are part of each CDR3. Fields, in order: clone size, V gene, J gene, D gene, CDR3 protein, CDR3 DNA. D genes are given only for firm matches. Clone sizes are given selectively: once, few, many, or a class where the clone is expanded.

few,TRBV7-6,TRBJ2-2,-,CASRTNTATGELFF,TGTGCCAGCAGGACCAACACAGCGACGGGGGAGCTGTTTTTT
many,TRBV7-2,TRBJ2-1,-,CASSLAQFASIRTNEQFF,TGTGCCAGCAGCTTAGCGCAGTTTGCTAGTATTAGGACCAATGAGCAGTTCTTC
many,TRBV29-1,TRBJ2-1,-,CSVADNEQFF,TGCAGCGTTGCTGACAATGAGCAGTTCTTC
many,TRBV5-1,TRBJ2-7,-,CASSWGAGPYEQYF,TGCGCCAGCAGCTGGGGGGCAGGGCCCTACGAGCAGTACTTC
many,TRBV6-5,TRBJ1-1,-,CASSPRSLSGTEAFF,TGTGCCAGCAGCCCTCGGTCTCTCTCGGGTACTGAAGCTTTCTTT
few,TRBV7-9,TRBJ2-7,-,CASSLEGRSEQYF,TGTGCCAGCAGCTTAGAAGGCCGTAGCGAGCAGTACTTC
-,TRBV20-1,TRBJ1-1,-,CSASLPKVGNTEAFF,TGCAGTGCTAGTCTCCCGAAAGTTGGGAACACTGAAGCTTTCTTT
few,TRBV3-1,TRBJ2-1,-,CASSQVFLQGSYNEQFF,TGTGCCAGCAGCCAAGTATTCCTTCAGGGGTCCTACAATGAGCAGTTCTTC
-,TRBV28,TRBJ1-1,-,CASLTGSRTEAFF,TGTGCCAGCTTGACAGGATCCCGCACTGAAGCTTTCTTT
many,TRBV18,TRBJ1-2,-,CASSPRTETNYGYTF,TGTGCCAGCTCACCTCGGACAGAAACTAACTATGGCTACACCTTC
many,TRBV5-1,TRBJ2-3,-,CASSLSGVGTDTQYF,TGCGCCAGCAGCCTTTCAGGGGTCGGCACAGATACGCAGTATTTT
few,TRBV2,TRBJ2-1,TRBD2,CASSDLLAAALNEQFF,TGTGCCAGCAGTGATCTACTAGCGGCAGCTCTGAATGAGCAGTTCTTC
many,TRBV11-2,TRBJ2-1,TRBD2,CASSGGRPSYNEQFF,TGTGCCAGCAGCGGCGGGAGACCGTCCTACAATGAGCAGTTCTTC
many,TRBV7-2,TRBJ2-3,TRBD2,CASSLVSGMGDTQYF,TGTGCCAGCAGCTTAGTAAGCGGGATGGGGGATACGCAGTATTTT
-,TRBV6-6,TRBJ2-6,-,CASTHGDVLTF,TGTGCCAGCACCCATGGGGACGTCCTGACTTTC
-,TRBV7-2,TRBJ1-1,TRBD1,CASRDRQGRNTEAFF,TGTGCCAGCAGAGATCGACAGGGGCGGAACACTGAAGCTTTCTTT
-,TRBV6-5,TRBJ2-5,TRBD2,CASSYSIGAGDQETQYF,TGTGCCAGCAGTTACTCGATTGGAGCGGGGGACCAAGAGACCCAGTACTTC
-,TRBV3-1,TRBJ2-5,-,CASSHDTWGYF,TGTGCCAGCAGCCACGACACCTGGGGGTACTTC
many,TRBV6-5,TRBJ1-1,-,CASSYDNPGREAFF,TGTGCCAGCAGTTACGACAATCCGGGCCGCGAAGCTTTCTTT
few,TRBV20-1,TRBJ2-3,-,CSARAAGGRGITDTQYF,TGCAGTGCTAGAGCGGCCGGGGGCAGGGGGATCACAGATACGCAGTATTTT
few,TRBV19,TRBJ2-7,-,CASSLGPPYEQYF,TGTGCCAGTAGTTTGGGACCTCCCTACGAGCAGTACTTC
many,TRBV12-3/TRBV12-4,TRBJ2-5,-,CASSRRARGETQYF,TGTGCCAGCAGCAGAAGGGCCAGGGGCGAGACCCAGTACTTC
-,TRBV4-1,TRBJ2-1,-,CASSQSSLGGYNEQFF,TGCGCCAGCAGCCAATCTTCCCTTGGGGGGTACAATGAGCAGTTCTTC
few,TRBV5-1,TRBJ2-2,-,CASSLRLASTGELFF,TGCGCCAGCAGCTTGCGCCTAGCGTCGACCGGGGAGCTGTTTTTT
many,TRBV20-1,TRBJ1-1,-,CSARAYTGSGTEAFF,TGCAGTGCTAGAGCTTACACCGGGTCGGGCACTGAAGCTTTCTTT
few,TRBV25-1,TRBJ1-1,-,CASRKNSEAFF,TGTGCCAGCAGAAAGAACTCTGAAGCTTTCTTT
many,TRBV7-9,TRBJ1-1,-,CASSPQGLNTEAFF,TGTGCCAGCAGCCCGCAGGGATTGAACACTGAAGCTTTCTTT
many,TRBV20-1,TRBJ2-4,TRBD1,CSAADRGPGEDIQYF,TGCAGTGCCGCCGACAGGGGACCCGGGGAGGACATTCAGTACTTC
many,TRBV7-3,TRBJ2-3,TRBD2,CASSLLAGGRGSSTDTQYF,TGTGCCAGCAGCTTACTAGCGGGGGGCCGAGGATCTAGCACAGATACGCAGTATTTT
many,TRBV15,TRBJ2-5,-,CATSRGGTIETQYF,TGTGCCACCAGCAGAGGCGGGACGATCGAGACCCAGTACTTC
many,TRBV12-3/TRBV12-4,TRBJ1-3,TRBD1,CASSPGTGWGGNTIYF,TGTGCCAGCAGTCCCGGGACAGGGTGGGGTGGAAACACCATATATTTT
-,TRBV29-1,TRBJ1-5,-,CSVTDSRHQPQHF,TGCAGCGTCACCGACAGTCGGCATCAGCCCCAGCATTTT
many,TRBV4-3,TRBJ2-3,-,CASSLTAGNTDTQYF,TGCGCCAGCAGCCTGACCGCCGGGAACACAGATACGCAGTATTTT
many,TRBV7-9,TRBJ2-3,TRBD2,CASSAGGLMSTDTQYF,TGTGCCAGCAGCGCGGGGGGACTCATGAGCACAGATACGCAGTATTTT
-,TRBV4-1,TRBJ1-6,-,CASSQLKAVGNSPLHF,TGCGCCAGCAGCCAACTTAAGGCGGTCGGTAATTCACCCCTCCACTTT
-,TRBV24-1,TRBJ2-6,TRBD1,CATSDPVGDSSGANVLTF,TGTGCCACCAGTGACCCGGTAGGGGACAGCTCTGGGGCCAACGTCCTGACTTTC
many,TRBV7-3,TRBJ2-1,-,CASSQDYSYNEQFF,TGTGCCAGCAGCCAGGACTACTCCTACAATGAGCAGTTCTTC
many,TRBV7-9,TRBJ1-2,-,CASSLTGTGYGYTF,TGTGCCAGCAGTCTAACAGGGACTGGGTATGGCTACACCTTC
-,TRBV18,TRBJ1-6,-,CASSPTHASGALNSPLHF,TGTGCCAGCTCGCCTACCCACGCGTCAGGGGCCCTGAATTCACCCCTCCACTTT
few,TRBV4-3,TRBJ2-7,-,CASSQDRQAYEQYF,TGCGCCAGCAGCCAAGATAGGCAGGCCTACGAGCAGTACTTC
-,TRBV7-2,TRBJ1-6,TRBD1,CASSLAGRGRRSPLHF,TGTGCCAGCAGCTTAGCTGGCAGGGGGCGAAGATCACCCCTCCACTTT
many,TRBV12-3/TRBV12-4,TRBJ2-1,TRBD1,CASSSQGSAYNEQFF,TGTGCCAGCAGTTCACAGGGGAGCGCCTACAATGAGCAGTTCTTC